Each of the 17 T cell receptor beta chains below was sequenced from the same sample in a study of shared clonotypes between healthy human individuals. The protocol was immunoSEQ multiplex PCR, while the TCRdb copy is restricted to in-frame clones and leaves out a portion. The table includes approximately 1.4 million clones, approximately 98% detected once. What was sequenced was naive CD4+ T cells sorted from blood. Subset meaning: CD45RA+ positively selected. These receptor sequences come from a man aged 25-45 years in good health.

V gene TRBV18 combines with J gene TRBJ1-4; a weak D match, TRBD1 (5 bases). Germline values: CDR1 KGHSH, CDR2 LQKENI. Trimming took 11 bases from V and 3 from J, leaving 13 bases between them. This CDR3 spans 13 amino acids. CDR3 DNA sequence: TGTGCCGTCCGGGGCCGGGCTAATGAAAAACTGTTTTTT. It codes for CAVRGRANEKLFF.

The V gene is TRBV28, the J gene TRBJ2-1; D remains unclear. CDR1 and CDR2 (germline): MDHEN, SYDVKM. CDR3 length: 10 residues. With 7 bases removed from V and 5 bases from J, the gap between germline ends came to 3 bases. The CDR3 spells CASKDNEQFF. As DNA, the CDR3 is TGTGCCAGCAAGGACAATGAGCAGTTCTTC.

The chain recombines TRBV6-5 with TRBJ2-7, with 9 nucleotides matching TRBD1. J was trimmed by 3 bases and V by 2 bases; bases with no gene match: 5. The CDR3 covers 15 residues. CDR1 is MNHEY and CDR2 is SVGAGI in the germline V gene. The CDR3 is CASSYAAGQGYEQYF. CDR3 nucleotide sequence: TGTGCCAGCAGTTACGCCGCGGGACAGGGCTACGAGCAGTACTTC.

V is TRBV29-1 and J is TRBJ2-5, with a weak D call TRBD2 (6 bases). V was cut by 7 bases and J by 1 base, with 10 bases left in between. The CDR3 loop spans 12 amino acids. The germline V gene has CDR1 SQVTM and CDR2 ANQGSEA. CDR3 in amino acids: CSGRDFQETQYF. CDR3 sequence (DNA): TGCAGCGGGCGGGATTTCCAAGAGACCCAGTACTTC.

In this sample, this clone turned up once. This CDR3 reads CASSGRQGGNYGYTF. The CDR3 DNA follows: TGTGCCAGCAGTGGTAGACAGGGAGGTAACTATGGCTACACCTTC. The chain employs TRBV28 and TRBJ1-2; 7 bases match TRBD1. Trimming took 5 bases from V and 1 from J; bases not matched to a gene: 7. Per germline, CDR1 MDHEN and CDR2 SYDVKM. The length of the CDR3 is 15 residues.

The V call is TRBV7-2, the J call TRBJ2-2; TRBD2 matches 7 bases. CDR3 length: 16 residues. Looked up from germline, CDR1 is SGHTA and CDR2 is FQGNSA. Germline trimming cut 3 bases from V and 6 bases from J; bases unmatched to any gene: 10. In DNA form, the CDR3 reads TGTGCCAGCAGCTTCCTAGCTGCTGGGGGGGCCGGGGAGCTGTTTTTT. This encodes CASSFLAAGGAGELFF.

This rearrangement joins TRBV6-6 to TRBJ2-7; D is perhaps TRBD2 (6 bases). CDR1 and CDR2 from the germline V gene are MNHNY and SVGAGI (reference sequence). The CDR3 consists of 16 residues. Trimming removed 6 bases at V and 4 bases at J, with 22 bases between. The CDR3 DNA reads TGTGCCAGCAGCCGAGAGGCCCCGGGAGCACTATACGAGCAGTACTTC. Protein product: CASSREAPGALYEQYF.

The chain recombines TRBV7-9 with TRBJ1-5, with a possible D match to TRBD1 (6 bases). This CDR3 region has 13 residues. Germline assignment: CDR1 SEHNR and CDR2 FQNEAQ (reference sequence). The V and J ends lost 0 bases and 14 bases respectively, with 14 bases between them. The CDR3 is CASSLAEGGKKHF. The CDR3 nucleotides read TGTGCCAGCAGCTTAGCGGAGGGGGGGAAGAAGCATTTT.

The chain carries TRBV18 and TRBJ2-7, with 8 bases fitting TRBD1. CDR1 and CDR2 (germline): KGHSH, LQKENI. This CDR3 comprises 15 residues. Trimming took 2 bases from V and 4 from J; bases not matched to a gene: 7. CDR3 in amino acids: CASSPTAGGQYEQYF. The CDR3 coding sequence is TGTGCCAGCTCACCAACGGCAGGGGGCCAGTACGAGCAGTACTTC.

This sequence joins TRBV7-8 and TRBJ2-3, with 8 nucleotides matching TRBD2. V gave up 5 bases and J gave up 4 bases; unmatched junction bases: 8. Germline CDR1 is SGHVS and CDR2 is FQNEAQ. This CDR3 spans 15 amino acids. The chain's CDR3 is CASSPSGSGADTQYF. For the CDR3, the DNA is TGTGCCAGCAGCCCAAGCGGGAGTGGGGCAGATACGCAGTATTTT. The full variable domain, its missing parts supplied by reference TRBV7-8 and TRBJ2-3, is GAGVSQSPRYKVAKRGQDVALRCDPISGHVSLFWYQQALGQGPEFLTYFQNEAQLDKSGLPSDRFFAERPEGSVSTLKIQRTQQEDSAVYLCASSPSGSGADTQYFGPGTRLTVL.

J is TRBJ2-3 and V is TRBV10-1, with D perhaps matching TRBD1 (6 bases). The germline CDR1 and CDR2 sequences are WNHNN and SYGVQD (reference sequence). The CDR3 sequence is 16 residues long. Trimming took 3 bases from V and 1 from J, leaving 14 bases between them. The CDR3 nucleotides are TGCGCCAGCAGTGAAACGACAGGTTTGGGCACAGATACGCAGTATTTT. Translated, it gives CASSETTGLGTDTQYF.

This rearrangement joins TRBV18 to TRBJ1-3, with TRBD1 identical over 8 bases. The CDR3 is 19 residues long. With V trimmed by 0 bases and J by 3 bases, 13 bases remained unmatched. Germline values: CDR1 KGHSH, CDR2 LQKENI. CDR3 amino acids: CASSPPFLDREEIGNTIYF. The CDR3 nucleotides are TGTGCCAGCTCACCACCCTTCTTGGACAGGGAGGAAATTGGAAACACCATATATTTT.

The J gene is TRBJ2-6, the V gene TRBV18, with D possibly TRBD1 on 6 matching bases. The CDR3 runs to 18 residues. Germline V gene lookup returns CDR1 KGHSH and CDR2 LQKENI. V was trimmed by 3 bases and J by 3 bases, leaving 18 bases between them. The CDR3 DNA follows: TGTGCCAGCTCACCTACAGGGTCGCGGCTGAGTGGGGCCAACGTCCTGACTTTC. Amino acids: CASSPTGSRLSGANVLTF.

This clone showed up just a few times. The chain joins TRBV27 to TRBJ1-2; D gene ambiguous. In germline, CDR1 is MNHEY, CDR2 SMNVEV (reference sequence). There are 12 residues in the CDR3. Trimming cost V 7 bases and J 7 bases, with 13 bases left between them. The CDR3, as DNA: TGTGCCAGCACCTCCGGGGAAGGTGGCTACACCTTC. Amino acid sequence: CASTSGEGGYTF.

The V gene is TRBV5-1, the J gene TRBJ2-1; TRBD2 matches 12 bases. This CDR3 spans 15 amino acids. Per germline, CDR1 SGHRS and CDR2 YFSETQ. V shed 1 base, J shed 8 bases, and the junction held 4 bases outside the gene matches. In DNA form, the CDR3 reads TGCGCCAGCAGCTTGAGACTAGCGGGAGACGATGAGCAGTTCTTC. It codes for CASSLRLAGDDEQFF.

J is TRBJ1-1 and V is TRBV7-6; D possibly corresponds to TRBD1 (6 bases). From germline, CDR1 is SGHVS and CDR2 FNYEAQ. CDR3 length: 13 residues. The V end lost 4 bases, the J end lost 3 bases, and 9 bases lay between the germline ends. The CDR3 DNA follows: TGTGCCAGCAGCTCCGGACAGTACACTGAAGCTTTCTTT. Protein sequence: CASSSGQYTEAFF.

The V and J genes are TRBV28 and TRBJ1-5; tentative D call: TRBD1 (6 bases). V lost 4 bases and J 3 bases, leaving 13 bases between the germline ends. The CDR3 spans 15 residues. CDR1 MDHEN and CDR2 SYDVKM come from the germline V gene. CDR3 nucleotides: TGTGCCAGCAGTTCGCCGACAGGTTCCAATCAGCCCCAGCATTTT. This gives the protein CASSSPTGSNQPQHF.